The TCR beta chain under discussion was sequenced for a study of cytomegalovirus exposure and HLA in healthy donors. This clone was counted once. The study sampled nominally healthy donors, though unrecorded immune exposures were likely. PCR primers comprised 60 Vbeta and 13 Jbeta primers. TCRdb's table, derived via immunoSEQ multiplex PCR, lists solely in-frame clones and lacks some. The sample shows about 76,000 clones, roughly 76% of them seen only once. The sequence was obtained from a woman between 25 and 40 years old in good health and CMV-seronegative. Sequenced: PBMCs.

In DNA form, the CDR3 reads TGTGCCAGCAGCCGTAGCGGGAGGGCCACAGATACGCAGTATTTT. Translation: CASSRSGRATDTQYF. This chain joins TRBV9 and TRBJ2-3; 11 bases are shared with TRBD2. V shed 4 bases and J 2 bases; nucleotides not matched to a gene: 3. CDR1 and CDR2 from the germline V gene are SGDLS and YYNGEE. The CDR3 runs 15 residues.